Below are 29 T cell receptor beta chains sequenced from a single sample in a study of cytomegalovirus exposure and HLA in healthy donors. Here immunoSEQ multiplex PCR was the method, and the copy in TCRdb shows in-frame clones only, minus some. Among roughly 100,000 clones listed, about 85% were seen once. Sequenced sample: PBMCs. Receptors originate from a woman aged 18-30 years in good health and CMV-seropositive.

Only one count was recorded for this clone. V usage is TRBV29-1 and J usage is TRBJ2-2; TRBD2 matches 7 bases. This CDR3 spans 18 amino acids. With 1 base clipped from V and 0 bases from J, the junction kept 11 bases outside the gene matches. In germline, CDR1 is SQVTM, CDR2 ANQGSEA. The CDR3: CSVEVGGNPESNTGELFF. CDR3 coding DNA: TGCAGCGTTGAAGTCGGGGGGAACCCCGAATCGAACACCGGGGAGCTGTTTTTT.

CDR3 protein: CASSVALAGSDEQYF. In DNA form, the CDR3 reads TGTGCCAGCAGCGTAGCACTAGCGGGTTCTGACGAGCAGTACTTC. The chain couples TRBV9 to TRBJ2-7; 9 bases match TRBD2. Germline CDR1 SGDLS, CDR2 YYNGEE. J gave up 5 bases and V 0 bases, and 6 bases lay outside the gene matches. This CDR3 region has 15 residues.

This chain links TRBV6-6 with TRBJ2-7, with D possibly TRBD2 on 6 matching bases. Trimming left V 6 bases short and J 4 bases short, with 16 bases between. This CDR3 is built from 14 residues. CDR1 is MNHNY and CDR2 is SVGAGI in the germline V gene (reference sequence). CDR3 DNA sequence: TGTGCCAGCAGCCGACTAGGCTTGCGTTACGAGCAGTACTTC. It codes for CASSRLGLRYEQYF.

The V call is TRBV18, the J call TRBJ2-3; tentative D call: TRBD1 (6 bases). The CDR3 has 14 residues. Trimming shortened V by 6 bases and J by 2 bases, and 12 bases separated the two germline ends. The germline V gene encodes CDR1 KGHSH and CDR2 LQKENI. Here the CDR3 DNA reads TGTGCCAGCTCCGGGACACTGGACACAGATACGCAGTATTTT. It encodes CASSGTLDTDTQYF.

The chain employs TRBV5-6 and TRBJ1-1; D is ambiguous. Trimming stripped 1 base from V and 1 base from J, with 5 bases between. Germline CDR1 and CDR2: SGHDT and YYEEEE. This CDR3 is 13 amino acids long. DNA of the CDR3: TGTGCCAGCAGCTTGAACAGGAACACTGAAGCTTTCTTT. Amino acids: CASSLNRNTEAFF.

Only one count was recorded for this clone. The genes are TRBV4-1 and TRBJ1-4; D not certain. This CDR3 has 13 residues. The V end lost 0 bases, the J end lost 8 bases, and 7 bases lay between the germline ends. Germline CDR1 reads MGHRA; CDR2 reads YSYEKL. The CDR3 coding sequence is TGCGCCAGCAGCCAAGAAGCGGGGGAAAAACTGTTTTTT. Residues: CASSQEAGEKLFF.

This clone has a single count. The chain joins TRBV21-1 to TRBJ1-6; TRBD1, the D gene given by the table, was not confirmed from the DNA. TRBV21-1 is a documented pseudogene. The CDR3 covers 20 residues. The CDR3 here is CASSPPTRQGVVSYNSPLHF. The DNA for the CDR3 is TGTGCCAGCAGCCCCCCGACGCGACAGGGAGTAGTATCCTATAATTCACCCCTCCACTTT.

The chain combines TRBV18 with TRBJ1-1; TRBD1 aligns across 8 bases. Losses at the gene ends were 1 base for V and 5 bases for J; bases not matched to a gene: 0. There are 13 residues in the CDR3. Per germline, CDR1 KGHSH and CDR2 LQKENI. The CDR3 region is CASSPRQGTEAFF. The CDR3 DNA is TGTGCCAGCTCACCACGACAGGGGACTGAAGCTTTCTTT.

V is TRBV28 and J is TRBJ1-5; D ambiguous. The CDR3 runs 16 residues. Per germline, CDR1 MDHEN and CDR2 SYDVKM. The ends were cut back, 5 bases at V and 3 bases at J, with 17 bases in the middle. Here the CDR3 reads CASSPAGQSLNQPQHF. CDR3 sequence (DNA): TGTGCCAGCAGTCCCGCGGGTCAGAGCCTCAATCAGCCCCAGCATTTT.

The chain carries TRBV5-6 and TRBJ2-1, with D possibly TRBD2 on 6 matching bases. The CDR3 length is 15 residues. CDR1 and CDR2 from the germline V gene are SGHDT and YYEEEE. V gave up 0 bases and J gave up 10 bases, with 17 bases separating them. Here the CDR3 DNA reads TGTGCCAGCAGCTTGGTCAGCGCCCCTGGGGGGGAGCAGTTCTTC. Its translation: CASSLVSAPGGEQFF. The full variable domain, with the rest looked up from reference TRBV5-6 and TRBJ2-1, is DAGVTQSPTHLIKTRGQQVTLRCSPKSGHDTVSWYQQALGQGPQFIFQYYEEEERQRGNFPDRFSGHQFPNYSSELNVNALLLGDSALYLCASSLVSAPGGEQFFGPGTRLTVL.

V is TRBV7-9 and J is TRBJ1-4; TRBD1 matches at 7 bases. The CDR3 sequence is 15 residues long. With 3 bases clipped from V and 4 bases from J, the junction kept 5 bases outside the gene matches. Looked up from germline, CDR1 is SEHNR and CDR2 is FQNEAQ (reference sequence). The CDR3, as DNA: TGTGCCAGCAGCTTCCCTGGGACAGTTAATGAAAAACTGTTTTTT. This gives the protein CASSFPGTVNEKLFF.

This rearrangement joins TRBV27 to TRBJ2-3; 13 positions match TRBD2. Germline loops: CDR1 MNHEY, CDR2 SMNVEV (reference sequence). CDR3 length equals 13 residues. V lost 4 bases to trimming and J lost 13 bases; unmatched junction nucleotides: 5. Here the CDR3 reads CASSSGGLAGKYF. The DNA of the CDR3 is TGTGCCAGCAGTTCGGGGGGACTAGCGGGGAAGTATTTT.

The V gene is TRBV5-1, the J gene TRBJ1-4; 7 bases are a match to TRBD1. With V trimmed by 0 bases and J by 7 bases, 12 bases remained unmatched. The CDR3 is 17 residues long. Germline loops: CDR1 SGHRS, CDR2 YFSETQ. CDR3 region: CASSLDPIGGQVEKLFF. For the CDR3, the DNA is TGCGCCAGCAGCTTGGACCCTATAGGGGGCCAGGTTGAAAAACTGTTTTTT.

The rearrangement links TRBV6-6 to TRBJ1-5; 10 positions match TRBD1. CDR1 and CDR2 from the germline V gene are MNHNY and SVGAGI (reference sequence). Trimming took 2 bases from V and 5 from J; bases not matched to a gene: 6. This CDR3 spans 16 amino acids. The CDR3 reads CASSYGRQGAYQPQHF. The CDR3, as DNA: TGTGCCAGCAGTTACGGTAGACAGGGGGCGTATCAGCCCCAGCATTTT.

This clone came up once. V usage is TRBV28 and J usage is TRBJ1-4, with no clear D. Germline values: CDR1 MDHEN, CDR2 SYDVKM. V dropped 1 base and J dropped 8 bases, with 5 bases sitting between them. The CDR3 runs to 12 residues. The CDR3 sequence: CASSLSPEKLFF. The CDR3 region has the DNA TGTGCCAGCAGTTTATCCCCGGAAAAACTGTTTTTT.

V and J are TRBV7-3 and TRBJ2-2, with 7 bases fitting TRBD2. The ends lost 2 bases at V and 1 base at J; junction bases unmatched: 1. Germline V gene lookup returns CDR1 SGHTA and CDR2 FQGTGA. The CDR3 is 15 amino acids. The CDR3: CASSLSSGNTGELFF. The CDR3 region has the DNA TGTGCCAGCAGCTTATCTAGCGGGAACACCGGGGAGCTGTTTTTT.

The chain has TRBV21-1 and TRBJ2-3; the table names TRBD2, a call not compared with the DNA. TRBV21-1 is a pseudogene segment. The CDR3 length is 18 residues. The CDR3 region is CASSSRAGGGASTDTQYF. The DNA for the CDR3 is TGTGCCAGCAGCTCAAGGGCCGGGGGGGGAGCTAGCACAGATACGCAGTATTTT.

This clone occurred a few times. The V call is TRBV2, the J call TRBJ2-7; TRBD1 agrees at 8 bases. CDR1 and CDR2 (germline): SNHLY, FYNNEI. The trim removed 7 bases at V and 5 bases at J, leaving 10 bases unmatched. The CDR3 sequence is 14 residues long. CDR3 sequence reads: CASTQTGQGNEQYF. The CDR3 DNA reads as TGTGCCAGCACCCAGACTGGACAGGGCAACGAGCAGTACTTC.

The chain carries TRBV9 and TRBJ2-1, with D possibly being TRBD1 (5 bases). V dropped 0 bases and J dropped 3 bases, with 13 bases sitting between them. This CDR3 has 16 amino acids. The germline gives CDR1 SGDLS, CDR2 YYNGEE. DNA for the CDR3: TGTGCCAGCAGCGTAGCTACTGGGGCGCTCTACAATGAGCAGTTCTTC. Amino acids: CASSVATGALYNEQFF.

This chain connects TRBV5-5 to TRBJ1-1; 8 nucleotides line up with TRBD1. This CDR3 comprises 15 residues. Germline loops: CDR1 SGHKS, CDR2 YYEKEE (reference sequence). V lost 4 bases and J lost 4; bases outside the gene matches: 9. The CDR3 reads CASSPGQGFGTEAFF. In DNA, the CDR3 is TGTGCCAGCAGCCCAGGACAGGGTTTCGGCACTGAAGCTTTCTTT.

As for this clone: A read error may explain this, as a much larger clone is one base away. The genes are TRBV6-5 and TRBJ2-2; TRBD1 matches 7 bases. Germline loops: CDR1 MNHEY, CDR2 SVGAGI. The CDR3 contains 13 residues. Germline trimming cut 5 bases from V and 3 bases from J; bases unmatched to any gene: 0. The CDR3 nucleotides read TGTGCCAGCAGTGACAGGGACACCGGGGAGCTGTTTTTT. Its translation is CASSDRDTGELFF.

The chain recombines TRBV6-5 with TRBJ1-1; no reliable D call. The CDR3 totals 14 residues. The V and J ends lost 2 bases and 1 base respectively, with 8 bases between them. Germline lookup yields CDR1 MNHEY and CDR2 SVGAGI. The CDR3 loop is CASSYVAGNTEAFF. The CDR3 DNA reads TGTGCCAGCAGTTACGTTGCAGGGAACACTGAAGCTTTCTTT.

The chain links TRBV6-1 to TRBJ1-1; D gene uncertain. Germline CDR1 is MNHNS and CDR2 is SASEGT. The CDR3 length is 12 residues. The germline V and J ends were trimmed by 8 bases and 1 base, with 8 bases remaining between them. The CDR3 here is CASGRGNTEAFF. The CDR3 DNA reads as TGTGCCAGCGGGCGGGGGAACACTGAAGCTTTCTTT.

Here the CDR3 reads CASSFSDRGREQFF. CDR3 DNA sequence: TGTGCCAGCAGTTTTTCGGACAGGGGTCGCGAGCAGTTCTTC. The chain employs TRBV28 and TRBJ2-1, with 9 positions matching TRBD1. CDR1 is MDHEN, CDR2 SYDVKM, per germline. The junction had 7 bases not matched to a gene; V was cut back by 3 bases and J by 10 bases. This CDR3 spans 14 amino acids.

The chain's CDR3 is CASSLIRGGGRNEKLFF. The CDR3 DNA reads TGTGCCAGCAGCTTGATTCGCGGCGGGGGACGTAATGAAAAACTGTTTTTT. The genes are TRBV5-4 and TRBJ1-4; possibly TRBD1 for D (5 bases). V lost 1 base and J 4 bases, leaving 17 bases between the germline ends. The CDR3 has 17 amino acids. CDR1 and CDR2 (germline): SGHNT, YYREEE (reference sequence).

This sequence joins TRBV6-1 and TRBJ2-3, with TRBD1 matching 8 bases. The trim removed 4 bases at V and 2 bases at J, leaving 14 bases unmatched. Germline CDR1 is MNHNS and CDR2 is SASEGT. The CDR3 consists of 18 residues. The CDR3, as DNA: TGTGCCAGCAGTGCGTTGTCCGCAGGGGGCGCATTCACAGATACGCAGTATTTT. It specifies CASSALSAGGAFTDTQYF.

The rearrangement links TRBV5-8 to TRBJ2-3, with D maybe TRBD2 (6 bases). This CDR3 comprises 15 residues. Germline lookup yields CDR1 SGHTS and CDR2 YDEGEE. V shed 0 bases and J shed 2 bases, with 10 bases lying between them. In DNA form, the CDR3 reads TGTGCCAGCAGCTTGGGGAGGGCCTTCACAGATACGCAGTATTTT. Its translation: CASSLGRAFTDTQYF.

The V call is TRBV6-1, the J call TRBJ2-2; 8 bases agree with TRBD2. The germline gives CDR1 MNHNS, CDR2 SASEGT. Germline trimming cut 6 bases from V and 3 bases from J; bases unmatched to any gene: 6. This CDR3 is 15 amino acids long. CDR3 amino acids: CASSPSGRDTGELFF. The CDR3 DNA follows: TGTGCCAGCAGCCCCAGCGGGAGAGACACCGGGGAGCTGTTTTTT.

The chain joins TRBV28 to TRBJ1-2, with 12 bases that match TRBD1. V lost 5 bases, J lost 5 bases, and 9 bases stayed unmatched. CDR3 length: 16 amino acids. The germline gives CDR1 MDHEN, CDR2 SYDVKM. CDR3 in amino acids: CASSRPGTGGRYGYTF. The CDR3 bases are TGTGCCAGCAGTCGTCCCGGGACAGGGGGCCGATATGGCTACACCTTC.